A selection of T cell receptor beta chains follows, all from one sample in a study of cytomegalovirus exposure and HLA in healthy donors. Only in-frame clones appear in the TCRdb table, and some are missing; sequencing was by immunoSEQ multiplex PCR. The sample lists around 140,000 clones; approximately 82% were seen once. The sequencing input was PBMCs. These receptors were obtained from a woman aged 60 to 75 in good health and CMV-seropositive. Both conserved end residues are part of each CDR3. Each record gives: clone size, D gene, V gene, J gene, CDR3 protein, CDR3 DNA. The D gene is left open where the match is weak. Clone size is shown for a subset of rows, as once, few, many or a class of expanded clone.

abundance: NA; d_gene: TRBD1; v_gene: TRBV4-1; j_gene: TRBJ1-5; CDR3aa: CASSQYPGQGEQPQHF; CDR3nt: TGCGCCAGCAGCCAATATCCGGGACAGGGCGAACAGCCCCAGCATTTT
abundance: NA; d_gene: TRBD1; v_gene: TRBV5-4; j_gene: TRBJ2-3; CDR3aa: CASSLEGQIPTDTQYF; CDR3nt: TGTGCCAGCAGTTTAGAGGGACAGATCCCCACAGATACGCAGTATTTT
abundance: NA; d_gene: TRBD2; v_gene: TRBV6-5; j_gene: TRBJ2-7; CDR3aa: CASSYSSRTSYEQYF; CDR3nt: TGTGCCAGCAGTTACTCTTCCAGGACTAGCTACGAGCAGTACTTC
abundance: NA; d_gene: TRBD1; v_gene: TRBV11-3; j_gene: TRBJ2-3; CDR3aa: CASSLVGGVVTDTQYF; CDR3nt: TGTGCCAGCAGCTTAGTAGGGGGCGTCGTAACAGATACGCAGTATTTT
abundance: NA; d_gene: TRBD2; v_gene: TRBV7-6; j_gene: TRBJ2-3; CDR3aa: CASSLAPSGSYSTDTQYF; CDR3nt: TGTGCCAGCAGCTTAGCCCCCAGCGGGAGCTATAGCACAGATACGCAGTATTTT
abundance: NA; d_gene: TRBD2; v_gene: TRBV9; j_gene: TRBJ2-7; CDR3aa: CASSRGTSGYEQYF; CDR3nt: TGTGCCAGCAGCCGTGGGACTAGCGGTTACGAGCAGTACTTC
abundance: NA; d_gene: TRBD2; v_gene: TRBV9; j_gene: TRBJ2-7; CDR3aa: CASSVEGTNEQYF; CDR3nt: TGTGCCAGCAGCGTAGAGGGGACTAACGAGCAGTACTTC
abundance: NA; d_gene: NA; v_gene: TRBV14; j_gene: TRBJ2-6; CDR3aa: CASSPGAGANVLTF; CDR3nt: TGTGCCAGCAGTCCAGGGGCTGGGGCCAACGTCCTGACTTTC
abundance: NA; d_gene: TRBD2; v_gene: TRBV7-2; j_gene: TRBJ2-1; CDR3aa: CASSLEVLAGDLDEQFF; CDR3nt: TGTGCCAGCAGCTTAGAAGTACTAGCGGGAGATCTAGATGAGCAGTTCTTC
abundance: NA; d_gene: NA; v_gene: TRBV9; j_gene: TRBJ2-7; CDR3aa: CASSGSGADERYPYEQYF; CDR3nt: TGTGCCAGCAGCGGTTCAGGGGCCGATGAGCGGTATCCCTACGAGCAGTACTTC
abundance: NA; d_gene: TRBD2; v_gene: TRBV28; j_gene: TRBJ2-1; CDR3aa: CASRRLAGSPLHNEQFF; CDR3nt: TGTGCCAGCAGAAGGCTAGCGGGATCCCCCTTACACAATGAGCAGTTCTTC
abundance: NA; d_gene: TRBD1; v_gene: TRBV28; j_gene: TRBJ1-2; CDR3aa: CASILSGDRGRGNYGYTF; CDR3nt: TGTGCCAGCATTCTAAGTGGGGACAGGGGCCGAGGGAACTATGGCTACACCTTC
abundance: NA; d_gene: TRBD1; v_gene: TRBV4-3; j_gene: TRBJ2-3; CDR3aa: CASSQSGTGGDTQYF; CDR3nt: TGCGCCAGCAGCCAATCCGGGACAGGGGGAGATACGCAGTATTTT
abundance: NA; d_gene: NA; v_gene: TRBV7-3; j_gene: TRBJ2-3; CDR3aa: CASSLGLGDSTDTQYF; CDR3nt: TGTGCCAGCAGCTTAGGGTTGGGCGACAGCACAGATACGCAGTATTTT
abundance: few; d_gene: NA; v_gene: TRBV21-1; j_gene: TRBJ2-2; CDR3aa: CASSPRLAPNTGELFF; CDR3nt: TGTGCCAGCAGCCCCAGACTAGCTCCGAACACCGGGGAGCTGTTTTTT
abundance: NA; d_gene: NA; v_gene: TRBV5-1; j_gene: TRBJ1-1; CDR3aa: CASSLGANTVPNTEAFF; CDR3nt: TGCGCCAGCAGCTTGGGGGCAAATACCGTTCCGAACACTGAAGCTTTCTTT
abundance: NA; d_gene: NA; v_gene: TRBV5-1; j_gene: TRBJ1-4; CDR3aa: CASSKDTSTNEKLFF; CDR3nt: TGCGCCAGCAGCAAGGACACATCAACTAATGAAAAACTGTTTTTT
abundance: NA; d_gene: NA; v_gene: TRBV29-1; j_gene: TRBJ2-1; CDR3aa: CSVEEGRQTYNEQFF; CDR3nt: TGCAGCGTTGAAGAAGGGAGGCAAACCTACAATGAGCAGTTCTTC
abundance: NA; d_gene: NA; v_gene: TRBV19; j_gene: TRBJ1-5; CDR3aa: CAISGGPNQPQHF; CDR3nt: TGTGCCATCTCCGGGGGGCCCAATCAGCCCCAGCATTTT
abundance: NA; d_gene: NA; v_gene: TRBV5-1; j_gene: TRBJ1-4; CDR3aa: CASSLGAANEKLFF; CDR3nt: TGCGCCAGCAGCTTGGGGGCAGCTAATGAAAAACTGTTTTTT
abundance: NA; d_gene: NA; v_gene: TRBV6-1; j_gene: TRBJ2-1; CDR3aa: CASRRQDYNEQFF; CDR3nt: TGTGCCAGCAGAAGGCAGGACTACAATGAGCAGTTCTTC
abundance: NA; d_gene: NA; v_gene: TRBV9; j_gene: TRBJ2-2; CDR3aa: CASSVDGRENTGELFF; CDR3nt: TGTGCCAGCAGCGTAGACGGCAGGGAGAACACCGGGGAGCTGTTTTTT
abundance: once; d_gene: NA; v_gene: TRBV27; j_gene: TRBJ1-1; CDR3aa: CASSFRERNEAFF; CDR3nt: TGTGCCAGCAGTTTTCGGGAGCGGAATGAAGCTTTCTTT
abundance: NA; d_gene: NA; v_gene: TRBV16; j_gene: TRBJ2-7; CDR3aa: CASSQTLGAYEQYF; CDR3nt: TGTGCCAGCAGCCAAACCTTAGGGGCCTACGAGCAGTACTTC